These T cell receptor beta chains were read from a single sample in a study of T cell responses to AZD1222 COVID-19 vaccine. Profiling relied on immunoSEQ multiplex PCR, and the TCRdb table lists in-frame clones only, not all of them. The sample records around 150,000 clones, approximately 90% being singletons. Specimen: peripheral blood, collected on day 0 of AZD1222 vaccination. These receptors were obtained from an adult in good health. Both conserved end residues are part of each CDR3. D genes are given only for firm matches. Size tells how often a clone was seen (once, few, many) or the class of an expanded clone, and some rows leave it out.

TRBJ1-1 | TRBD1 | . | TRBV7-6 | CASRQGGNTEAFF | TGTGCCAGCAGGCAGGGGGGGAACACTGAAGCTTTCTTT
TRBJ1-5 | TRBD1 | . | TRBV7-2 | CASSLYQGGNQPQHF | TGTGCCAGCAGCTTATACCAGGGGGGCAATCAGCCCCAGCATTTT
TRBJ1-3 | TRBD1 | once | TRBV7-6 | CASSLQGAGNTIYF | TGTGCCAGCAGCTTACAGGGGGCTGGAAACACCATATATTTT
TRBJ1-5 | . | once | TRBV29-1 | CSVGPGGNQPQHF | TGCAGCGTTGGACCAGGGGGCAATCAGCCCCAGCATTTT
TRBJ2-3 | TRBD1 | . | TRBV4-2 | CASSQEPGRQGTADTQYF | TGTGCCAGCAGCCAAGAGCCCGGGAGACAGGGGACTGCAGATACGCAGTATTTT
TRBJ2-7 | . | . | TRBV4-2 | CASSQDGGHEQYF | TGTGCCAGCAGCCAAGACGGGGGACACGAGCAGTACTTC
TRBJ1-1 | TRBD1 | once | TRBV29-1 | CSVLSPTGNEDEAFF | TGCAGCGTCCTTAGCCCGACAGGGAACGAGGATGAAGCTTTCTTT
TRBJ2-7 | . | . | TRBV10-1 | CASSEYGLPSGEQYF | TGCGCCAGCAGTGAGTACGGTCTCCCTTCGGGCGAGCAGTACTTC
TRBJ1-1 | . | . | TRBV6-1 | CASSEKAMGTEAFF | TGTGCCAGCAGTGAAAAGGCAATGGGGACTGAAGCTTTCTTT
TRBJ1-3 | . | . | TRBV30 | CAKVVPSGNTIYF | TGTGCCAAAGTCGTCCCCTCTGGAAACACCATATATTTT
TRBJ1-5 | . | once | TRBV6-5 | CASSYSLSNQPQHF | TGTGCCAGCAGTTACAGCCTGAGCAATCAGCCCCAGCATTTT
TRBJ1-1 | . | . | TRBV27 | CASSLSGAHGTEAFF | TGTGCCAGCAGTTTATCCGGCGCCCACGGCACTGAAGCTTTCTTT
TRBJ2-2 | TRBD1 | . | TRBV19 | CASSSGTGYTGELFF | TGTGCCAGTAGTAGCGGGACAGGGTACACCGGGGAGCTGTTTTTT
TRBJ1-2 | . | . | TRBV6-5 | CASVPVAGNYGYTF | TGTGCCAGCGTTCCGGTCGCAGGGAACTATGGCTACACCTTC
TRBJ1-5 | . | . | TRBV7-2 | CASSPSGGNQPQHF | TGTGCCAGCAGCCCGTCAGGGGGCAATCAGCCCCAGCATTTT
TRBJ1-2 | . | . | TRBV6-5 | CASSFYYGYTF | TGTGCCAGCAGTTTCTACTATGGCTACACCTTC
TRBJ2-5 | . | . | TRBV7-2 | CASSLGGYAQETQYF | TGTGCCAGCAGCTTAGGGGGCTACGCACAAGAGACCCAGTACTTC
TRBJ1-1 | . | . | TRBV2 | CASSEWVEATEAFF | TGTGCCAGCAGTGAATGGGTCGAGGCCACTGAAGCTTTCTTT
TRBJ2-3 | TRBD2 | . | TRBV4-2 | CASSLRLAGDNTQYF | TGTGCCAGCAGCCTTCGACTAGCGGGCGATAATACGCAGTATTTT
TRBJ1-6 | TRBD1 | . | TRBV19 | CASSPWDRLENSPLHF | TGTGCCAGTAGTCCGTGGGACAGGCTGGAGAATTCACCCCTCCACTTT
TRBJ1-2 | . | . | TRBV19 | CASSILGPTYGYTF | TGTGCCAGTAGTATCCTGGGTCCTACCTATGGCTACACCTTC
TRBJ2-7 | . | . | TRBV27 | CASSPWGKSEQYF | TGTGCCAGCAGTCCCTGGGGCAAAAGCGAGCAGTACTTC
TRBJ2-7 | . | . | TRBV19 | CASSIGGRIYEQYF | TGTGCCAGTAGTATAGGGGGACGGATCTACGAGCAGTACTTC
TRBJ1-6 | . | once | TRBV5-6 | CASSLRRGSPLHF | TGTGCCAGCAGCTTGCGCAGGGGTTCACCCCTCCACTTT
TRBJ1-2 | . | . | TRBV28 | CASQGRSGGYTF | TGTGCTTCACAGGGAAGATCTGGCGGCTACACCTTC
TRBJ1-1 | TRBD1 | . | TRBV7-9 | CASSLAQGAGTEAFF | TGTGCCAGCAGCTTAGCTCAGGGGGCGGGCACTGAAGCTTTCTTT
TRBJ2-1 | . | few | TRBV30 | CAWRRSLGVKRNEQFF | TGTGCCTGGAGAAGGTCCCTAGGGGTCAAACGCAATGAGCAGTTCTTC
TRBJ1-5 | . | . | TRBV11-2 | CASSSGEGRFEGNQPQHF | TGTGCCAGCAGCTCGGGGGAGGGGAGATTCGAAGGCAATCAGCCCCAGCATTTT
TRBJ1-3 | . | few | TRBV6-5 | CASSYSRDGGNTIYF | TGTGCCAGCAGTTACTCCCGCGACGGTGGAAACACCATATATTTT
TRBJ2-7 | . | once | TRBV7-2 | CAVGVGSTYEQYF | TGTGCCGTCGGGGTGGGCTCCACCTACGAGCAGTACTTC
TRBJ2-1 | . | . | TRBV5-1 | CASSPWGGLDEQFF | TGCGCCAGCAGCCCGTGGGGGGGGCTGGATGAGCAGTTCTTC
TRBJ2-2 | . | . | TRBV21-1 | CASSTQEGKFFGELFF | TGTGCCAGCAGCACACAGGAGGGGAAATTCTTCGGGGAGCTGTTTTTT
TRBJ1-2 | . | . | TRBV29-1 | CSVNSGTGYTF | TGCAGCGTTAATTCCGGCACAGGCTACACCTTC
TRBJ1-4 | . | . | TRBV7-9 | CASSFPRGLVDEKLFF | TGTGCCAGCAGCTTCCCTCGGGGGCTGGTCGATGAAAAACTGTTTTTT
TRBJ2-2 | . | . | TRBV6-2/TRBV6-3 | CASSYLSGRATNTGELFF | TGTGCCAGCAGTTATCTCTCGGGACGGGCCACGAACACCGGGGAGCTGTTTTTT
TRBJ1-2 | . | . | TRBV30 | CAWSQGYGYTF | TGTGCCTGGTCTCAGGGCTATGGCTACACCTTC
TRBJ2-7 | . | . | TRBV27 | CASSSYATGSYEQYF | TGTGCCAGCAGTTCATATGCCACAGGTAGCTACGAGCAGTACTTC
TRBJ2-3 | TRBD2 | . | TRBV15 | CATSRKLAGPGPDTQYF | TGTGCCACCAGCAGAAAACTAGCGGGTCCCGGCCCGGATACGCAGTATTTT
TRBJ1-2 | . | . | TRBV12-3/TRBV12-4 | CASSLLYF | TGTGCCAGCAGCCTTCTTTACTTC
TRBJ2-3 | . | . | TRBV19 | CASSIVLAGDTQYF | TGTGCCAGTAGTATAGTTCTAGCAGGAGATACGCAGTATTTT
TRBJ1-2 | . | . | TRBV24-1 | CATSDSAPPDSLTPYGYTF | TGTGCCACCAGTGATTCGGCCCCCCCGGACAGCTTAACCCCGTATGGCTACACCTTC
TRBJ2-7 | . | . | TRBV5-6 | CASSLIRVNEQYF | TGTGCCAGCAGCTTGATCAGGGTCAACGAGCAGTACTTC
TRBJ2-7 | TRBD1 | . | TRBV7-8 | CASSRPGQAFYEQYF | TGTGCCAGCAGCCGTCCGGGACAGGCCTTCTACGAGCAGTACTTC
TRBJ1-2 | . | . | TRBV4-3 | CASSHPQGLSGGYTF | TGCGCCAGCAGCCACCCACAGGGCCTCTCTGGAGGCTACACCTTC
TRBJ1-4 | . | once | TRBV19 | CASSIDGTTNEKLFF | TGTGCCAGTAGTATAGATGGGACAACTAATGAAAAACTGTTTTTT
TRBJ2-7 | TRBD2 | . | TRBV27 | CASSFSGGSGEQYF | TGTGCCAGCAGTTTTTCGGGAGGGAGCGGAGAGCAGTACTTC
TRBJ1-1 | . | once | TRBV30 | CAWSGDKSNTEAFF | TGTGCCTGGAGTGGGGACAAGTCGAACACTGAAGCTTTCTTT
TRBJ2-7 | . | . | TRBV20-1 | CSAAAEYEQYF | TGCAGTGCTGCGGCGGAATACGAGCAGTACTTC
TRBJ1-4 | . | . | TRBV19 | CASRVDSGDEKLFF | TGTGCCAGTAGGGTGGACTCAGGAGACGAAAAACTGTTTTTT
TRBJ1-1 | TRBD1 | once | TRBV19 | CASSIAETGDTEAFF | TGTGCCAGTAGTATAGCGGAGACAGGGGATACTGAAGCTTTCTTT
TRBJ1-1 | . | . | TRBV5-4 | CASSSVTEAFF | TGTGCCAGCAGCTCGGTCACTGAAGCTTTCTTT
TRBJ1-5 | . | many | TRBV7-2 | CASSPSPYRESNQPQHF | TGTGCCAGCAGCCCATCGCCCTACAGGGAAAGCAATCAGCCCCAGCATTTT
TRBJ2-5 | . | . | TRBV7-2 | CASSSLTGWETQYF | TGTGCCAGCAGCTCCCTAACGGGGTGGGAGACCCAGTACTTC
TRBJ1-2 | . | . | TRBV10-2 | CASSFSGGSDGYTF | TGCGCCAGCAGTTTCAGTGGGGGAAGCGATGGCTACACCTTC